The 29 T cell receptor beta chains below were found in one sample sequenced in a study of cytomegalovirus exposure and HLA in healthy donors. The PCR ran on 60 Vbeta and 13 Jbeta primers. Sequencing used immunoSEQ multiplex PCR; TCRdb keeps in-frame clones, though not all of them. The sample holds some 78,000 clones; 60% to 80% are singletons and the top ten take roughly 25%. The sequenced material came from PBMCs. The origin of the receptors is a woman in her forties or fifties in good health and CMV-seropositive.

The chain uses TRBV15 and TRBJ1-5, with D tentatively TRBD1 (6 bases). CDR1 and CDR2 from the germline V gene are LNHNV and YYDKDF (reference sequence). The CDR3 covers 16 residues. Trimming took 2 bases from V and 7 from J, leaving 18 bases between them. The DNA of the CDR3 is TGTGCCACCAGCAGAATGGTGCCAGGGGCGGGCCAGCCCCAGCATTTT. As protein: CATSRMVPGAGQPQHF.

This clone appeared once. The chain uses TRBV7-9 and TRBJ1-4; 7 nucleotides line up with TRBD1. The germline CDR1 and CDR2 sequences are SEHNR and FQNEAQ (reference sequence). V lost 5 bases and J lost 7; bases outside the gene matches: 7. CDR3 size: 14 residues. For the CDR3, the DNA is TGTGCCAGCAGCACTTCCCACAGGGGTGAAAAACTGTTTTTT. Translated: CASSTSHRGEKLFF.

This clone was picked up a small number of times. V usage is TRBV6-1 and J usage is TRBJ1-4; tentative D call: TRBD1 (6 bases). CDR1 and CDR2 (germline): MNHNS, SASEGT. Trimming took 6 bases from V and 10 from J, leaving 21 bases between them. The CDR3 has 15 residues. CDR3 sequence reads: CASSRPGTPGAKLFF. CDR3 DNA sequence: TGTGCCAGCAGCCGCCCCGGGACACCGGGCGCAAAACTGTTTTTT.

This sequence joins TRBV11-2 and TRBJ2-2, with D perhaps matching TRBD1 (6 bases). The CDR3 runs 14 residues. The germline V gene has CDR1 SGHAT and CDR2 FQNNGV. V lost 5 bases, J lost 5 bases, and 12 bases lay in between. This CDR3 is CASSNQQGTGELFF. The CDR3 nucleotides are TGTGCCAGCAGCAACCAACAGGGAACCGGGGAGCTGTTTTTT.

The chain carries TRBV11-3 and TRBJ1-1, with D unclear. CDR1 is SGHNT and CDR2 is YENEEA in the germline V gene. This CDR3 has 13 amino acids. V lost 6 bases and J lost 1, with 9 bases in between. DNA of the CDR3: TGTGCCAGCAGACCAACACAGAACACTGAAGCTTTCTTT. Translation gives CASRPTQNTEAFF.

The V and J genes are TRBV15 and TRBJ1-5; 7 nucleotides line up with TRBD1. V shed 0 bases and J 2 bases; nucleotides not matched to a gene: 4. This CDR3 region has 16 residues. CDR1 and CDR2 (germline): LNHNV, YYDKDF (reference sequence). The CDR3 DNA reads as TGTGCCACCAGCAGAGATCTAACAGGGGGCAATCAGCCCCAGCATTTT. Translated: CATSRDLTGGNQPQHF.

This chain uses TRBV5-1 with TRBJ1-1; D is unclear. The germline gives CDR1 SGHRS, CDR2 YFSETQ. Deletions cut 0 bases from V and 1 base from J, with 10 bases between. CDR3 length: 15 amino acids. The CDR3 nucleotides are TGCGCCAGCAGCTTGGGCGAGAGATGGAACACTGAAGCTTTCTTT. Amino acids: CASSLGERWNTEAFF. Variable domain in full (rest from reference TRBV5-1 and TRBJ1-1): KAGVTQTPRYLIKTRGQQVTLSCSPISGHRSVSWYQQTPGQGLQFLFEYFSETQRNKGNFPGRFSGRQFSNSRSEMNVSTLELGDSALYLCASSLGERWNTEAFFGQGTRLTVV.

This rearrangement joins TRBV7-9 to TRBJ2-7; 9 positions match TRBD2. V lost 6 bases to trimming and J lost 5 bases; unmatched junction nucleotides: 11. This CDR3 contains 15 residues. Germline CDR1 reads SEHNR; CDR2 reads FQNEAQ (reference sequence). The chain's CDR3 is CASSTGRGGLNEQYF. CDR3 sequence (DNA): TGTGCCAGCAGTACCGGGCGGGGGGGCCTGAACGAGCAGTACTTC.

V usage is TRBV2 and J usage is TRBJ1-2, with D possibly matching TRBD1 (5 bases). Trimming cost V 7 bases and J 3 bases, with 15 bases left between them. The CDR3 covers 14 residues. The germline CDR1 and CDR2 sequences are SNHLY and FYNNEI. The chain's CDR3 is CASTLGVGDYGYTF. CDR3 bases: TGTGCCAGCACCCTAGGGGTGGGCGACTATGGCTACACCTTC.

This clone was seen a few times. The chain is built from TRBV19 and TRBJ2-1; 8 nucleotides match TRBD2. Per the germline V gene, CDR1 is LNHDA and CDR2 is SQIVND (reference sequence). This CDR3 is built from 17 residues. Trimming removed 3 bases from V and 3 bases from J; junction bases left unmatched: 10. CDR3 loop: CASSMEASGLGYNEQFF. The DNA of the CDR3 is TGTGCCAGTAGTATGGAGGCTAGCGGGCTGGGCTACAATGAGCAGTTCTTC.

The chain links TRBV27 to TRBJ1-6; TRBD1 might be the D (5 bases). This CDR3 has 15 residues. Germline V gene sequence: CDR1 MNHEY, CDR2 SMNVEV (reference sequence). V lost 3 bases and J 3 bases, leaving 9 bases between the germline ends. CDR3 region: CASSFGGSYNSPLHF. The CDR3 nucleotides read TGTGCCAGCAGTTTCGGGGGGAGCTATAATTCACCCCTCCACTTT.

The chain joins TRBV18 to TRBJ2-3; no clear D. Per germline, CDR1 KGHSH and CDR2 LQKENI. V lost 6 bases to trimming and J lost 0 bases, with 7 bases between them. This CDR3 has 13 residues. CDR3 amino acids: CASSLSSTDTQYF. CDR3 DNA: TGTGCCAGCTCCCTATCTAGCACAGATACGCAGTATTTT.

The gene calls are TRBV9 and TRBJ2-1; the match to TRBD1 covers 8 bases. The germline CDR1 and CDR2 sequences are SGDLS and YYNGEE. V was clipped by 2 bases and J by 5 bases; unmatched bases: 6. CDR3 length equals 15 residues. This chain's CDR3 is CASSVGDRLNNEQFF. Here the CDR3 DNA reads TGTGCCAGCAGCGTTGGGGACAGGCTTAACAATGAGCAGTTCTTC.

V usage is TRBV2 and J usage is TRBJ2-3; 10 bases align to TRBD1. J was trimmed by 1 base and V by 6 bases; bases with no gene match: 4. Germline V gene lookup returns CDR1 SNHLY and CDR2 FYNNEI. The CDR3 has 15 amino acids. CDR3 amino acids: CASSPTGGGTDTQYF. The CDR3 DNA reads TGTGCCAGCAGCCCGACAGGGGGCGGCACAGATACGCAGTATTTT.

The rearrangement links TRBV12-5 to TRBJ2-6, with TRBD1 as a possible D gene (5 bases). The CDR3 loop spans 17 amino acids. CDR1 LGHNT and CDR2 FRNRAP come from the germline V gene. V was clipped by 1 base and J by 0 bases, with 10 bases between them. CDR3 protein: CASGLGLDSSGANVLTF. CDR3 DNA sequence: TGTGCTAGTGGTTTGGGCCTCGACAGCTCTGGGGCCAACGTCCTGACTTTC.

The chain employs TRBV29-1 and TRBJ1-1; D remains unclear. This CDR3 has 10 amino acids. Germline V gene lookup returns CDR1 SQVTM and CDR2 ANQGSEA. The germline V and J ends were trimmed by 7 bases and 2 bases, with 5 bases remaining between them. This chain's CDR3 is CSGRNTEAFF. CDR3 nucleotides: TGCAGCGGGAGAAACACTGAAGCTTTCTTT.

V gene TRBV11-2 combines with J gene TRBJ2-5, with a tentative D call TRBD2 (5 bases). Germline V gives CDR1 SGHAT, CDR2 FQNNGV. V lost 1 base and J 9 bases, leaving 24 bases between the germline ends. The CDR3 consists of 17 residues. The CDR3 here is CASSLAGRARGTEAQYF. As DNA, the CDR3 is TGTGCCAGCAGCTTAGCGGGAAGGGCACGGGGTACGGAGGCCCAGTACTTC.

In this sample, this clone turned up once. The V gene is TRBV9, the J gene TRBJ1-1; D is ambiguous. Per the germline V gene, CDR1 is SGDLS and CDR2 is YYNGEE. CDR3 size: 13 residues. The V end was cut by 1 base, the J end by 5 bases, with 9 bases between. CDR3 region: CASSVHGGTEAFF. Written as DNA, the CDR3 is TGTGCCAGCAGCGTACACGGAGGGACTGAAGCTTTCTTT. Full variable domain (remainder filled in from reference TRBV9 and TRBJ1-1): DSGVTQTPKHLITATGQRVTLRCSPRSGDLSVYWYQQSLDQGLQFLIQYYNGEERAKGNILERFSAQQFPDLHSELNLSSLELGDSALYFCASSVHGGTEAFFGQGTRLTVV.

With respect to this clone: Mismatch with germline at one junction end may stem from a read error. This sequence joins TRBV7-9 and TRBJ2-5; 9 bases align to TRBD2. The CDR3 length is 15 residues. Germline CDR1 reads SEHNR; CDR2 reads FQNEAQ (reference sequence). The CDR3, as DNA: TGTTCCAGCAGCCCCCGGACTAGCGATCAAGAGACCCAGTACTTC. Residues: CSSSPRTSDQETQYF.

The chain carries TRBV11-3 and TRBJ2-6, with 9 bases identical to TRBD2. From germline, CDR1 is SGHNT and CDR2 YENEEA. The trim removed 5 bases at V and 0 bases at J, leaving 5 bases unmatched. This CDR3 contains 17 residues. The CDR3 region is CASSLHSGSSGANVLTF. CDR3 nucleotides: TGTGCCAGCAGCCTTCATAGCGGGAGCTCTGGGGCCAACGTCCTGACTTTC.

The chain links TRBV6-5 to TRBJ1-1; D not resolved. The CDR3 totals 13 residues. Deletions cut 6 bases from V and 3 bases from J, with 11 bases between. Germline V gene data show CDR1 as MNHEY and CDR2 as SVGAGI. CDR3 DNA: TGTGCCAGCAGAGTGGCGAGGGACACTGAAGCTTTCTTT. Translating gives CASRVARDTEAFF.

The chain employs TRBV7-3 and TRBJ2-2; 13 bases line up with TRBD2. Germline CDR1 and CDR2: SGHTA and FQGTGA. With V trimmed by 4 bases and J by 2 bases, 4 bases remained unmatched. This CDR3 is 17 amino acids long. Here the CDR3 reads CASSSGLAGLNTGELFF. The CDR3 DNA sequence: TGTGCCAGCAGCTCGGGACTAGCGGGACTCAACACCGGGGAGCTGTTTTTT.

V gene TRBV7-9 combines with J gene TRBJ1-3; 9 positions agree with TRBD1. CDR1 and CDR2 from the germline V gene are SEHNR and FQNEAQ (reference sequence). This CDR3 has 16 amino acids. The V gene end was trimmed by 1 base and the J gene end by 0 bases; junction bases not matched to a gene: 1. The CDR3 nucleotides are TGTGCCAGCAGCTTAGGGACAGGGGACTCTGGAAACACCATATATTTT. Protein product: CASSLGTGDSGNTIYF.

The chain employs TRBV11-2 and TRBJ2-7, with TRBD1 matching over 9 bases. J gave up 3 bases and V 4 bases, and 10 bases lay outside the gene matches. Germline CDR1 and CDR2: SGHAT and FQNNGV. The CDR3 runs 16 residues. DNA of the CDR3: TGTGCCAGCAGCTCCCCAAACCGGGACAGGGTCTACGAGCAGTACTTC. It codes for CASSSPNRDRVYEQYF.

V is TRBV27 and J is TRBJ1-2; D is perhaps TRBD1 (5 bases). Germline lookup yields CDR1 MNHEY and CDR2 SMNVEV (reference sequence). The CDR3 runs to 14 residues. The ends were cut back, 5 bases at V and 5 bases at J, with 15 bases in the middle. The CDR3 sequence: CASSPRGDRYGYTF. The CDR3 nucleotides are TGTGCCAGCAGTCCGCGGGGCGATCGATATGGCTACACCTTC.

This clone was counted once. The CDR3 sequence: CASSLVEYNEQFF. The CDR3 DNA reads as TGTGCCAGCAGCTTAGTAGAATACAATGAGCAGTTCTTC. This chain joins TRBV7-2 and TRBJ2-1; D uncertain. The CDR3 runs to 13 residues. V gave up 1 base and J gave up 4 bases, with 5 bases separating them. Germline CDR1 reads SGHTA; CDR2 reads FQGNSA. The variable domain in full, completed from reference TRBV7-2 and TRBJ2-1, reads GAGVSQSPSNKVTEKGKDVELRCDPISGHTALYWYRQSLGQGLEFLIYFQGNSAPDKSGLPSDRFSAERTGGSVSTLTIQRTQQEDSAVYLCASSLVEYNEQFFGPGTRLTVL.

The V and J genes are TRBV11-3 and TRBJ1-1; TRBD1 aligns across 10 bases. The CDR3 sequence is 14 residues long. Per germline, CDR1 SGHNT and CDR2 YENEEA. J was trimmed by 5 bases and V by 5 bases; bases with no gene match: 5. This CDR3 reads CASSPGTGVTEAFF. In nucleotides, the CDR3 is TGTGCCAGCAGCCCCGGGACAGGGGTTACTGAAGCTTTCTTT.

This sequence joins TRBV12-5 and TRBJ2-5; possibly TRBD2 for D (5 bases). The V gene's germline CDR1 is LGHNT and CDR2 FRNRAP. Trimming shortened V by 0 bases and J by 3 bases, and 8 bases separated the two germline ends. The CDR3 covers 14 residues. In DNA, the CDR3 is TGTGCTAGTGGTTTGGTAAGGACTGAAGAGACCCAGTACTTC. This translates into CASGLVRTEETQYF.

The chain carries TRBV2 and TRBJ2-1, with a possible D match to TRBD2 (6 bases). CDR1 is SNHLY, CDR2 FYNNEI, per germline. The CDR3 spans 16 residues. The V gene lost 5 bases and the J gene lost 0 bases, with 14 bases spanning the gap. In DNA form, the CDR3 reads TGTGCCAGCAGTTCCGGTTTAGCGGTCTCCTACAATGAGCAGTTCTTC. Encoded protein: CASSSGLAVSYNEQFF.